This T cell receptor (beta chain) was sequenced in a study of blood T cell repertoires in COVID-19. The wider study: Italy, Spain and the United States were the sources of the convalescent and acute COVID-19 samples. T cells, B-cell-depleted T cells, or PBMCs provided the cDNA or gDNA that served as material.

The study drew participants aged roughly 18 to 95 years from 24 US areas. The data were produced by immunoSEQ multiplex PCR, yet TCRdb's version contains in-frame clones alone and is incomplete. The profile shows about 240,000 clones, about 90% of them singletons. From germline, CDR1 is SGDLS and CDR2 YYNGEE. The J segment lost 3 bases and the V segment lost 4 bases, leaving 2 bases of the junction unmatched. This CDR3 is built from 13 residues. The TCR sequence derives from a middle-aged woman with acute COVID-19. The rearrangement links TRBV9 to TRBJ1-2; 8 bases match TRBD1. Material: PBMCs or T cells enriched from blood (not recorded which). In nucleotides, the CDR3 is TGTGCCAGCAGCCCCAGGGGGCACTATGGCTACACCTTC. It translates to CASSPRGHYGYTF.